These 15 T cell receptor beta chains came from one sample sequenced in a study of cytomegalovirus exposure and HLA in healthy donors. Generated by immunoSEQ multiplex PCR, the TCRdb table keeps only in-frame clones and is missing some. This table holds around 140,000 clones, about 88% found once. Sequenced sample: PBMCs. These TCRs come from a woman aged 18-35 years in good health and CMV-seronegative.

The V call is TRBV7-9, the J call TRBJ2-1, with TRBD1 identical over 8 bases. CDR1 and CDR2 from the germline V gene are SEHNR and FQNEAQ (reference sequence). Trimming took 5 bases from V and 7 from J; bases not matched to a gene: 7. This CDR3 spans 14 amino acids. The CDR3 DNA follows: TGTGCCAGCAGCGCGAGACAGGGGAGGAATGAGCAGTTCTTC. This codes for CASSARQGRNEQFF.

The chain is built from TRBV15 and TRBJ1-6; D call uncertain. Between the trimmed V and J ends, which lost 2 bases and 0 bases, there was a span of 5 bases. CDR1 is LNHNV, CDR2 YYDKDF, per germline (reference sequence). The length of the CDR3 is 15 residues. CDR3 region: CATSRRGSYNSPLHF. CDR3 DNA: TGTGCCACCAGCAGACGGGGCTCCTATAATTCACCCCTCCACTTT.

The V call is TRBV11-2, the J call TRBJ1-1, with 8 nucleotides matching TRBD1. Trimming took 3 bases from V and 0 from J; bases not matched to a gene: 9. Germline V gene lookup returns CDR1 SGHAT and CDR2 FQNNGV. The CDR3 has 17 amino acids. The CDR3 region has the DNA TGTGCCAGCAGCTTTGGCTTGGACAGGGTTGTGAACACTGAAGCTTTCTTT. Protein product: CASSFGLDRVVNTEAFF. Based on the CDR3 plus reference TRBV11-2 and TRBJ1-1, the full variable domain is EAGVAQSPRYKIIEKRQSVAFWCNPISGHATLYWYQQILGQGPKLLIQFQNNGVVDDSQLPKDRFSAERLKGVDSTLKIQPAKLEDSAVYLCASSFGLDRVVNTEAFFGQGTRLTVV.

The chain couples TRBV9 to TRBJ2-1, with 7 bases that match TRBD2. Germline trimming cut 3 bases from V and 1 base from J; bases unmatched to any gene: 4. The germline gives CDR1 SGDLS, CDR2 YYNGEE. This CDR3 is 15 amino acids long. The CDR3 DNA is TGTGCCAGCAGCGCCACTAGCGTATCCTACAATGAGCAGTTCTTC. As protein: CASSATSVSYNEQFF.

The chain carries TRBV6-5 and TRBJ2-7; 10 positions match TRBD1. Germline lookup yields CDR1 MNHEY and CDR2 SVGAGI. This CDR3 is built from 14 residues. The junction had 9 bases not matched to a gene; V was cut back by 10 bases and J by 3 bases. This chain's CDR3 is CATQETGGDYEQYF. DNA for the CDR3: TGTGCCACACAGGAGACAGGGGGCGACTACGAGCAGTACTTC.

The gene calls are TRBV6-5 and TRBJ2-7; TRBD2 matches 11 bases. With 0 bases clipped from V and 3 bases from J, the junction kept 1 base outside the gene matches. CDR1 is MNHEY, CDR2 SVGAGI, per germline. This CDR3 comprises 15 residues. For the CDR3, the DNA is TGTGCCAGCAGTTACTCGACTAGCGGGGTCTACGAGCAGTACTTC. This encodes CASSYSTSGVYEQYF.

This chain connects TRBV5-1 to TRBJ2-2; TRBD2 matches at 12 bases. J lost 7 bases, V lost 5 bases, and 9 bases had no gene match. The CDR3 totals 16 residues. Germline V gene lookup returns CDR1 SGHRS and CDR2 YFSETQ. The CDR3 DNA sequence: TGCGCCAGCAGTAGGACTAGCGGGGTTTCTGGCGGGGAGCTGTTTTTT. This codes for CASSRTSGVSGGELFF. Together with reference TRBV5-1 and TRBJ2-2, the CDR3 gives the full variable domain: KAGVTQTPRYLIKTRGQQVTLSCSPISGHRSVSWYQQTPGQGLQFLFEYFSETQRNKGNFPGRFSGRQFSNSRSEMNVSTLELGDSALYLCASSRTSGVSGGELFFGEGSRLTVL.

This sequence joins TRBV18 and TRBJ1-6, with 7 nucleotides matching TRBD1. The CDR3 contains 15 residues. Trimming cost V 4 bases and J 5 bases; bases outside gene matches: 5. In germline, CDR1 is KGHSH, CDR2 LQKENI. CDR3 DNA sequence: TGTGCCAGCTCACAGGGACAGACGAATAATTCACCCCTCCACTTT. Amino acids: CASSQGQTNNSPLHF.

The V gene is TRBV27, the J gene TRBJ1-2; perhaps TRBD1 as D (5 bases). CDR1 and CDR2 (germline): MNHEY, SMNVEV (reference sequence). CDR3 length: 14 residues. V gave up 2 bases and J gave up 5 bases, with 12 bases separating them. Here the CDR3 DNA reads TGTGCCAGCAGTTTAGTGGGGCCAAATTATGGCTACACCTTC. Its translation: CASSLVGPNYGYTF.

The chain is built from TRBV7-9 and TRBJ1-5, with a tentative D call TRBD1 (5 bases). Deletions cut 3 bases from V and 5 bases from J, with 17 bases between. The CDR3 runs to 16 residues. In germline, CDR1 is SEHNR, CDR2 FQNEAQ (reference sequence). The CDR3 region is CASSFGRDYIDQPQHF. CDR3 coding DNA: TGTGCCAGCAGCTTCGGCCGGGACTATATCGATCAGCCCCAGCATTTT.

The chain carries TRBV5-4 and TRBJ2-3; 10 nucleotides align to TRBD1. Germline CDR1 and CDR2: SGHNT and YYREEE (reference sequence). The CDR3 runs 18 residues. V shed 3 bases and J 6 bases; nucleotides not matched to a gene: 16. CDR3 region: CASSSTKGDRGIRDTQYF. The CDR3 region has the DNA TGTGCCAGCAGCTCCACTAAAGGGGACAGGGGAATCCGGGATACGCAGTATTTT.

This chain links TRBV9 with TRBJ1-5, with 10 bases aligning to TRBD1. The J segment lost 3 bases and the V segment lost 0 bases, leaving 3 bases of the junction unmatched. Per germline, CDR1 SGDLS and CDR2 YYNGEE. The CDR3 has 16 amino acids. The CDR3 region has the DNA TGTGCCAGCAGCGTAGGACAGGGGGCCTTCAATCAGCCCCAGCATTTT. Protein sequence: CASSVGQGAFNQPQHF.

The rearrangement uses TRBV7-2 and TRBJ1-1, with D possibly matching TRBD1 (6 bases). V dropped 1 base and J dropped 11 bases, with 20 bases sitting between them. The length of the CDR3 is 15 residues. CDR1 is SGHTA and CDR2 is FQGNSA in the germline V gene. The CDR3 protein is CASSLGGRVVTAAFF. In DNA, the CDR3 is TGTGCCAGCAGCTTAGGGGGGCGGGTAGTCACGGCTGCTTTCTTT.

The chain employs TRBV6-4 and TRBJ2-3; 8 nucleotides agree with TRBD2. The germline V gene encodes CDR1 MRHNA and CDR2 SNTAGT. CDR3 length: 14 amino acids. V was pared by 3 bases and J by 2 bases, with 1 base of the junction left unmatched. CDR3 nucleotides: TGTGCCAGCAGTGAAGCGGGGGTCACAGATACGCAGTATTTT. Translated: CASSEAGVTDTQYF.

The CDR3 sequence is CASSSGTLNTEAFF. DNA of the CDR3: TGCGCCAGCAGCTCCGGGACACTGAACACTGAAGCTTTCTTT. V gene TRBV5-1 combines with J gene TRBJ1-1; D is possibly TRBD1 (6 bases). Trimming took off 3 bases at V and 0 bases at J, with 9 bases between the two ends. CDR1 is SGHRS, CDR2 YFSETQ, per germline. CDR3 size: 14 residues.